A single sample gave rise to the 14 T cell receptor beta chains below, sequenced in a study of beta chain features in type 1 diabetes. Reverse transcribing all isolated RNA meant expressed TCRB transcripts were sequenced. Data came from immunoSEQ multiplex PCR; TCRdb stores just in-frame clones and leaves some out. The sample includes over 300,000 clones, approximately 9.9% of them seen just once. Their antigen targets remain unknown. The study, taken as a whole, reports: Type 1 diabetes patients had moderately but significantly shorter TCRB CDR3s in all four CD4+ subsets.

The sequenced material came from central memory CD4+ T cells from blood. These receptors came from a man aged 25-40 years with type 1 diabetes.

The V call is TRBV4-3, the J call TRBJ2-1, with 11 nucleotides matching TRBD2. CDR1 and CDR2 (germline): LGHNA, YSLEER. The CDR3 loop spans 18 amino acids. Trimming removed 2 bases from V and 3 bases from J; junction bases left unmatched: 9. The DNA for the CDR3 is TGCGCCAGCAGCCAATCTGCTCTAGCGGGGGGCTACTACAATGAGCAGTTCTTC. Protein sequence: CASSQSALAGGYYNEQFF.

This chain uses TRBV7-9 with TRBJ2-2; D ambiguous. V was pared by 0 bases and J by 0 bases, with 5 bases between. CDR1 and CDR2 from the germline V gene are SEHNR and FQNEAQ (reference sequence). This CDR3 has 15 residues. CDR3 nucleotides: TGTGCCAGCAGCTTAGCGGCATCGAACACCGGGGAGCTGTTTTTT. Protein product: CASSLAASNTGELFF.

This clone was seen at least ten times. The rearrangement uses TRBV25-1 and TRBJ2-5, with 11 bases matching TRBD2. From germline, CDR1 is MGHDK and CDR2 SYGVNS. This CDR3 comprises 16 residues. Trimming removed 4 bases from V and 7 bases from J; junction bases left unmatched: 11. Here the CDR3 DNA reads TGTGCCAGCAGTGCGGGGACTAGCGGCGGAGCGGGGACCCAGTACTTC. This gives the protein CASSAGTSGGAGTQYF.

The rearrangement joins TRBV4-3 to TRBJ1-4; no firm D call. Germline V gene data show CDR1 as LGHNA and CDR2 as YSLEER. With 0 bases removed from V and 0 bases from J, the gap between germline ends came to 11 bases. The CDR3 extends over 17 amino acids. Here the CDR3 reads CASSQDGAVTTNEKLFF. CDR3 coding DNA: TGCGCCAGCAGCCAAGATGGAGCAGTAACAACTAATGAAAAACTGTTTTTT.

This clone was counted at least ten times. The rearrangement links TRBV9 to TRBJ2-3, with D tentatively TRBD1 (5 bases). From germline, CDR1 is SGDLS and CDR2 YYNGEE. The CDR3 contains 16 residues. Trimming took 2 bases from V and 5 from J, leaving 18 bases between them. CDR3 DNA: TGTGCCAGCAGCGTTTCGGACACCAGCCAGCGAGATACGCAGTATTTT. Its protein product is CASSVSDTSQRDTQYF.

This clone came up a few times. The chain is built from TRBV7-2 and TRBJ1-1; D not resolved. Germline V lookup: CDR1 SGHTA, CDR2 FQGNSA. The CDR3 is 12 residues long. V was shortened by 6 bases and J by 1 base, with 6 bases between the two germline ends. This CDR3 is CASRFGNTEAFF. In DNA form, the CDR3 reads TGTGCCAGCAGATTCGGGAACACTGAAGCTTTCTTT.

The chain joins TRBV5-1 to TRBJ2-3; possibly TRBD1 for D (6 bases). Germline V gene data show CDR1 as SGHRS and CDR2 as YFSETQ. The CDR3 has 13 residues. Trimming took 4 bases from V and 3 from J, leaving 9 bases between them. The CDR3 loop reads CASSPGTTDTQYF. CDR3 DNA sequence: TGCGCCAGCAGCCCGGGGACAACAGATACGCAGTATTTT.

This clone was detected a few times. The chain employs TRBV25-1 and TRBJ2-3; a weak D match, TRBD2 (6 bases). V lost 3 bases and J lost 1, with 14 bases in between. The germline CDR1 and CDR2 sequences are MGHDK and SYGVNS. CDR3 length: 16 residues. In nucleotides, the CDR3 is TGTGCCAGCAGTGAGCCCGGGCGGGGCCGCACAGATACGCAGTATTTT. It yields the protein CASSEPGRGRTDTQYF.

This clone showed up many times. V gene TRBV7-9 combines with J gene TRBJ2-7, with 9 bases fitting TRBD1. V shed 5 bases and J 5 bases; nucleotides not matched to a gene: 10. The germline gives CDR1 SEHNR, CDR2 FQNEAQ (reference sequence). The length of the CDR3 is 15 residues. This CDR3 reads CASSIQGAGLHEQYF. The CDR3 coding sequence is TGTGCCAGCAGCATACAGGGGGCTGGTCTCCACGAGCAGTACTTC.

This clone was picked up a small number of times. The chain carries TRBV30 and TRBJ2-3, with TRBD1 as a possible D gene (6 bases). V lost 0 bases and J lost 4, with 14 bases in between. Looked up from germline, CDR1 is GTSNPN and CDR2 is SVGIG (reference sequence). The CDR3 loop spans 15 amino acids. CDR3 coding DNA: TGTGCCTGGAGTGTAGGTCGCAGGGGTGCAGATACGCAGTATTTT. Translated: CAWSVGRRGADTQYF.

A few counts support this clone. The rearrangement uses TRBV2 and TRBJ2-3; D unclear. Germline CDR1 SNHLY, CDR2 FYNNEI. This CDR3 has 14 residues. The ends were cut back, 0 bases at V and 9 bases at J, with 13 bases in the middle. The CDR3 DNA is TGTGCCAGCAGTGAAGCGCAATCTGTTGACACGCAGTATTTT. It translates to CASSEAQSVDTQYF. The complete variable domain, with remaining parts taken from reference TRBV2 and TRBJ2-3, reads EPEVTQTPSHQVTQMGQEVILRCVPISNHLYFYWYRQILGQKVEFLVSFYNNEISEKSEIFDDQFSVERPDGSNFTLKIRSTKLEDSAMYFCASSEAQSVDTQYFGPGTRLTVL.

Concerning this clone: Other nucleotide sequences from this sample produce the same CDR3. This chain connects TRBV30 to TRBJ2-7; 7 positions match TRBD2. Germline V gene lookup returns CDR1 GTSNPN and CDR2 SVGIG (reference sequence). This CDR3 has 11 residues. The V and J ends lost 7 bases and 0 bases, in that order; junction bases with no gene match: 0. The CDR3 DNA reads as TGTGCCTCTAGCGGCTCCTACGAGCAGTACTTC. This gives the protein CASSGSYEQYF.

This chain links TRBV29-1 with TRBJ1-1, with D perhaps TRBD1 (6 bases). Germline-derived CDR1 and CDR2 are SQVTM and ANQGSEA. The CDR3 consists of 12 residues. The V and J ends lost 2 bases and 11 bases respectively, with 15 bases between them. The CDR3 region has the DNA TGCAGCGTTGAATATTATCAGGGGAAGGCTTTCTTT. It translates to CSVEYYQGKAFF. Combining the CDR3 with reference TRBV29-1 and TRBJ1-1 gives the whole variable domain SAVISQKPSRDICQRGTSLTIQCQVDSQVTMMFWYRQQPGQSLTLIATANQGSEATYESGFVIDKFPISRPNLTFSTLTVSNMSPEDSSIYLCSVEYYQGKAFFGQGTRLTVV.

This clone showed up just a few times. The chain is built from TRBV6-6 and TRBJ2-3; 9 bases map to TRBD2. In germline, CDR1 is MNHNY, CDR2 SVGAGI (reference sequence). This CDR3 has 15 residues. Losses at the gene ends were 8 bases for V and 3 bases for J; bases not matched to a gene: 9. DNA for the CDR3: TGTGCCAGCGGGTCGGCGGGGGGGGCAACAGATACGCAGTATTTT. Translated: CASGSAGGATDTQYF.